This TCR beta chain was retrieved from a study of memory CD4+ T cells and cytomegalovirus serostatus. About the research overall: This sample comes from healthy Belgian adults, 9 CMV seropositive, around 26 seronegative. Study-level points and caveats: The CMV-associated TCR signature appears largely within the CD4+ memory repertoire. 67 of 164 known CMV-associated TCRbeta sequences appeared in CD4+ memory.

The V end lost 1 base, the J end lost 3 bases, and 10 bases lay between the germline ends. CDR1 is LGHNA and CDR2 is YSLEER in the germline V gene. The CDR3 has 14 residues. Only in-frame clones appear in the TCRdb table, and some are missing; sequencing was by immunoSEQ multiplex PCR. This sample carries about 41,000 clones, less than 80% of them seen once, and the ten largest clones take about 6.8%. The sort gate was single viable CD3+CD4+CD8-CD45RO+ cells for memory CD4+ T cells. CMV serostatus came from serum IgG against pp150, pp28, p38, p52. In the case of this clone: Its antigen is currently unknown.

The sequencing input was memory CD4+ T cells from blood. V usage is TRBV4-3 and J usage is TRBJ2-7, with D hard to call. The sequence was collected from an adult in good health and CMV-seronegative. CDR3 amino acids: CASSQAQANYEQYF. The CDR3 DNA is TGCGCCAGCAGCCAAGCCCAAGCGAACTACGAGCAGTACTTC.